The 26 T cell receptor beta chains given below trace back to one sample, sequenced in a study of OX40 agonist ivuxolimab in advanced cancers. The protocol was immunoSEQ multiplex PCR, while the TCRdb copy is restricted to in-frame clones and leaves out a portion. The sample lists 70,000 to 75,000 clones, 82% occurring once. Sequencing used CD4+ or CD8+ T cells sorted from blood, obtained in a trial of the OX40 agonist ivuxolimab. Receptor source: an adult with an advanced solid tumor such as melanoma, head and neck, liver or kidney cancer.

The CDR3, as DNA: TGTGCCAGCAGCTTAGACCAGTACACAGATACGCAGTATTTT. This translates into CASSLDQYTDTQYF. The chain links TRBV11-2 to TRBJ2-3, with unresolved D. V lost 0 bases, J lost 2 bases, and 6 bases lay in between. The CDR3 is 14 residues long. CDR1 is SGHAT, CDR2 FQNNGV, per germline.

This clone has a single count. The J gene is TRBJ2-7, the V gene TRBV14; D may be TRBD1 (6 bases). Between the trimmed V and J ends, which lost 5 bases and 6 bases, there was a span of 11 bases. The CDR3 has 12 amino acids. Germline V gives CDR1 SGHDN, CDR2 FVKESK. The CDR3 loop reads CASSFDRSEQYF. The CDR3 nucleotides are TGTGCCAGCAGCTTCGACAGGTCCGAGCAGTACTTC.

The chain couples TRBV1 to TRBJ2-1. TRBV1 is a listed pseudogene. The CDR3 spans 11 residues. The DNA for the CDR3 is TGCACCAGCAGCCGGGATGGTGAGCAGTTCTTC. Translating gives CTSSRDGEQFF.

This rearrangement joins TRBV5-1 to TRBJ1-5; D is uncertain. This CDR3 has 14 amino acids. The V end lost 0 bases, the J end lost 3 bases, and 7 bases lay between the germline ends. Germline V gene sequence: CDR1 SGHRS, CDR2 YFSETQ. CDR3 loop: CASSLDSPNQPQHF. The CDR3 coding sequence is TGCGCCAGCAGCTTGGACAGTCCCAATCAGCCCCAGCATTTT.

This clone has a single count. In the same sample, other DNA sequences code for this CDR3. This chain links TRBV2 with TRBJ2-5, with a possible D match to TRBD1 (6 bases). Trimming removed 3 bases at V and 2 bases at J, with 10 bases between. Germline V gives CDR1 SNHLY, CDR2 FYNNEI. The length of the CDR3 is 14 residues. The DNA of the CDR3 is TGTGCCAGCAGTGAGGCCAGGGGACAAGAGACCCAGTACTTC. Translating it yields CASSEARGQETQYF.

This chain connects TRBV10-2 to TRBJ2-3, with D unresolved. The CDR3 has 12 residues. The germline CDR1 and CDR2 sequences are WSHSY and SAAADI. Trimming stripped 10 bases from V and 5 bases from J, with 13 bases between. CDR3 loop: CAISIGRDTQYF. CDR3 nucleotides: TGCGCCATCTCGATAGGGCGAGATACGCAGTATTTT.

The chain employs TRBV6-5 and TRBJ2-7; tentatively, D is TRBD2 (5 bases). The CDR3 length is 12 residues. Germline-derived CDR1 and CDR2 are MNHEY and SVGAGI. Trimming pared 5 bases from V and 2 bases from J, leaving 7 bases between. The CDR3 reads CASSGGPYEQYF. The CDR3 nucleotides are TGTGCCAGCAGTGGAGGACCCTACGAGCAGTACTTC.

This sequence joins TRBV27 and TRBJ2-1; TRBD1 matches at 9 bases. With 7 bases clipped from V and 6 bases from J, the junction kept 13 bases outside the gene matches. Germline V CDR1 and CDR2: MNHEY, SMNVEV (reference sequence). The CDR3 is made up of 16 amino acids. The CDR3 DNA is TGTGCCAGCAACCCGACAGGGGGAGGTCAGGGCAATGAGCAGTTCTTC. This sequence encodes CASNPTGGGQGNEQFF.

The gene calls are TRBV7-2 and TRBJ1-4, with unresolved D. V was cut by 1 base and J by 7 bases, with 13 bases left in between. CDR1 is SGHTA and CDR2 is FQGNSA in the germline V gene. The CDR3 covers 15 residues. The CDR3 nucleotides read TGTGCCAGCAGCTTAGGTCAGATGGGGAGTGAAAAACTGTTTTTT. Translation gives CASSLGQMGSEKLFF.

The rearrangement uses TRBV5-1 and TRBJ2-3; 9 bases match TRBD1. V lost 0 bases to trimming and J lost 4 bases; unmatched junction nucleotides: 6. The CDR3 loop spans 16 amino acids. Germline values: CDR1 SGHRS, CDR2 YFSETQ. This CDR3 reads CASSLDRTGVSDTQYF. CDR3 DNA: TGCGCCAGCAGCTTGGACCGGACAGGGGTTTCAGATACGCAGTATTTT.

The chain's CDR3 is CSVGEETQYF. The CDR3, as DNA: TGCAGCGTTGGGGAGGAGACCCAGTACTTC. The chain links TRBV29-1 to TRBJ2-5, with a weak D call TRBD2 (5 bases). The CDR3 loop spans 10 amino acids. Germline lookup yields CDR1 SQVTM and CDR2 ANQGSEA. Between the trimmed V and J ends, which lost 4 bases and 5 bases, there was a span of 5 bases.

CDR3 protein: CASCRQGTAVDEQFF. The DNA for the CDR3 is TGTGCCAGCTGCCGACAGGGGACTGCCGTGGATGAGCAGTTCTTC. The chain employs TRBV9 and TRBJ2-1, with TRBD1 identical over 8 bases. The germline gives CDR1 SGDLS, CDR2 YYNGEE. CDR3 length: 15 amino acids. The junction had 14 bases not matched to a gene; V was cut back by 7 bases and J by 8 bases.

This sequence joins TRBV7-9 and TRBJ1-5, with unresolved D. The CDR3 length is 16 residues. Germline CDR1 and CDR2: SEHNR and FQNEAQ (reference sequence). The V gene lost 5 bases and the J gene lost 1 base, with 15 bases spanning the gap. Written as DNA, the CDR3 is TGTGCCAGCAGCCAGGAGTCCCCGGGGAGCAATCAGCCCCAGCATTTT. Protein product: CASSQESPGSNQPQHF.

CDR3 sequence (DNA): TGCGCCAGCAGCCCCGGCCCCGAACAAGGGGAAAACATTCAGTACTTC. Translated, it gives CASSPGPEQGENIQYF. V is TRBV5-1 and J is TRBJ2-4; a weak D match, TRBD1 (5 bases). CDR1 and CDR2 (germline): SGHRS, YFSETQ. The CDR3 contains 16 residues. The V end was cut by 4 bases, the J end by 5 bases, with 19 bases between.

V gene TRBV19 combines with J gene TRBJ2-6; 7 bases align to TRBD1. The CDR3 totals 15 residues. CDR1 is LNHDA and CDR2 is SQIVND in the germline V gene (reference sequence). J gave up 3 bases and V 6 bases, and 5 bases lay outside the gene matches. In DNA, the CDR3 is TGTGCCAGTAGGGACACAGGGGATGGGGCCAACGTCCTGACTTTC. As protein: CASRDTGDGANVLTF.

For this clone: Other DNA sequences in the same sample also yield this CDR3. This chain links TRBV7-2 with TRBJ1-2; the match to TRBD1 covers 8 bases. After removal of 5 bases from V and 4 bases from J, the junction contained 6 bases not matched to a gene. Germline assignment: CDR1 SGHTA and CDR2 FQGNSA. This CDR3 region has 14 residues. Here the CDR3 reads CASSPGTGSYGYTF. In DNA, the CDR3 is TGTGCCAGCAGCCCCGGGACAGGAAGCTATGGCTACACCTTC.

The V gene is TRBV5-1, the J gene TRBJ1-1; D may be TRBD1 (5 bases). The CDR3 totals 15 residues. V lost 5 bases and J lost 1, with 15 bases in between. CDR1 is SGHRS and CDR2 is YFSETQ in the germline V gene. The CDR3 here is CASSSLGGGNTEAFF. The CDR3 region has the DNA TGCGCCAGCAGTTCATTGGGGGGAGGGAACACTGAAGCTTTCTTT.

The rearrangement links TRBV5-1 to TRBJ1-1; 9 nucleotides agree with TRBD1. The germline CDR1 and CDR2 sequences are SGHRS and YFSETQ. Trimming took 3 bases from V and 7 from J; bases not matched to a gene: 4. The CDR3 length is 13 residues. The CDR3 loop reads CASSWGQGDEAFF. CDR3 DNA sequence: TGCGCCAGCAGCTGGGGACAGGGCGATGAAGCTTTCTTT.

V and J are TRBV7-2 and TRBJ2-1, with D unclear. The CDR3 runs to 12 residues. Trimming stripped 1 base from V and 8 bases from J, with 6 bases between. Germline loops: CDR1 SGHTA, CDR2 FQGNSA. In DNA, the CDR3 is TGTGCCAGCAGCTTAGGGGGTTATGAGCAGTTCTTC. The encoded protein is CASSLGGYEQFF.

The chain recombines TRBV28 with TRBJ2-1; D may be TRBD2 (6 bases). This CDR3 has 13 residues. Germline V lookup: CDR1 MDHEN, CDR2 SYDVKM. V was shortened by 7 bases and J by 8 bases, with 15 bases between the two germline ends. The CDR3: CASINSGEDEQFF. CDR3 DNA: TGTGCCAGCATCAATAGCGGTGAGGATGAGCAGTTCTTC.

The V call is TRBV5-1, the J call TRBJ2-1; 7 nucleotides align to TRBD1. The V segment lost 6 bases and the J segment 5 bases; nucleotides outside the gene matches: 11. The germline V gene encodes CDR1 SGHRS and CDR2 YFSETQ. The CDR3 totals 15 residues. The DNA for the CDR3 is TGCGCCAGCACCTCATGGGGACAGTTTGACAATGAGCAGTTCTTC. Translated, it gives CASTSWGQFDNEQFF.

This chain links TRBV2 with TRBJ2-7; tentatively, D is TRBD1 (6 bases). Germline CDR1 is SNHLY and CDR2 is FYNNEI. Between the trimmed V and J ends, which lost 8 bases and 1 base, there was a span of 15 bases. CDR3 length: 14 amino acids. The CDR3 sequence: CASLPTGISYEQYF. The CDR3, as DNA: TGTGCCAGCCTTCCGACAGGCATTTCCTACGAGCAGTACTTC.

The J gene is TRBJ2-5, the V gene TRBV9; tentatively, D is TRBD1 (6 bases). The CDR3 extends over 15 amino acids. The V gene lost 0 bases and the J gene lost 2 bases, with 11 bases spanning the gap. Looked up from germline, CDR1 is SGDLS and CDR2 is YYNGEE. CDR3 sequence reads: CASSVAAGVQETQYF. The CDR3, as DNA: TGTGCCAGCAGCGTAGCTGCAGGGGTTCAAGAGACCCAGTACTTC. The whole variable domain, filled in from reference TRBV9 and TRBJ2-5, reads DSGVTQTPKHLITATGQRVTLRCSPRSGDLSVYWYQQSLDQGLQFLIQYYNGEERAKGNILERFSAQQFPDLHSELNLSSLELGDSALYFCASSVAAGVQETQYFGPGTRLLVL.

The rearrangement links TRBV14 to TRBJ1-6; D is unresolved. CDR1 SGHDN and CDR2 FVKESK come from the germline V gene. Trimming took off 5 bases at V and 6 bases at J, with 2 bases between the two ends. CDR3 length: 11 amino acids. CDR3 sequence: CASSGNSPLHF. For the CDR3, the DNA is TGTGCCAGCAGCGGTAATTCACCCCTCCACTTT.

This chain joins TRBV7-9 and TRBJ2-2, with TRBD2 matching 7 bases. CDR3 size: 15 residues. The germline CDR1 and CDR2 sequences are SEHNR and FQNEAQ (reference sequence). V lost 3 bases, J lost 7 bases, and 8 bases stayed unmatched. The CDR3: CASSFSSSGGGELFF. As DNA, the CDR3 is TGTGCCAGCAGCTTTTCCTCTAGCGGTGGCGGGGAGCTGTTTTTT.

This clone has more than one count but fewer than ten. The J gene is TRBJ2-3, the V gene TRBV5-1; a weak D match, TRBD2 (5 bases). The CDR3 is 13 residues long. Germline assignment: CDR1 SGHRS and CDR2 YFSETQ. The germline V and J ends were trimmed by 7 bases and 2 bases, with 11 bases remaining between them. DNA for the CDR3: TGCGCCAGCGCGAGGGAAGCCACAGATACGCAGTATTTT. Its protein is CASAREATDTQYF.